Following are 20 T cell receptor beta chains from one sample sequenced in a study of cytomegalovirus exposure and HLA in healthy donors. Primers: 60 Vbeta forward and 13 Jbeta reverse. Here immunoSEQ multiplex PCR was the method, and the copy in TCRdb shows in-frame clones only, minus some. Of roughly 220,000 clones listed, around four fifths are singletons. Source material: PBMCs. The receptor source for this set is a man aged 50 to 60 in good health and CMV-seronegative.

A single count supports this clone. CDR3 in amino acids: CASSFDRRGTEAFF. As DNA, the CDR3 is TGCGCCAGCAGCTTTGACAGGCGGGGGACTGAAGCTTTCTTT. The chain links TRBV5-1 to TRBJ1-1, with TRBD1 as a possible D gene (6 bases). From germline, CDR1 is SGHRS and CDR2 YFSETQ. V lost 2 bases and J lost 5, with 13 bases in between. CDR3 length equals 14 residues.

V usage is TRBV5-1 and J usage is TRBJ2-5; the D gene is possibly TRBD2 (6 bases). The J call may be incorrect, as the DNA end agrees better with TRBJ2-7. Germline V gene data show CDR1 as SGHRS and CDR2 as YFSETQ. The CDR3 loop spans 15 amino acids. The CDR3, as DNA: TGCGCCAGCAGCCCGACTCTGAGCGGGCGCTACGAGCAGTACTTC. It is translated as CASSPTLSGRYEQYF.

This clone was seen a handful of times. The V gene is TRBV5-1, the J gene TRBJ2-7, with TRBD2 matching 10 bases. The V segment lost 3 bases and the J segment 1 base; nucleotides outside the gene matches: 7. The germline V gene has CDR1 SGHRS and CDR2 YFSETQ. This CDR3 comprises 16 residues. The CDR3 loop reads CASSSTTSGPSYEQYF. The CDR3 nucleotides are TGCGCCAGCAGCTCAACGACTAGCGGGCCGTCCTACGAGCAGTACTTC.

J is TRBJ1-3 and V is TRBV4-1, with D possibly being TRBD1 (6 bases). The germline V gene has CDR1 MGHRA and CDR2 YSYEKL. Trimming removed 2 bases at V and 4 bases at J, with 12 bases between. The CDR3 consists of 15 residues. The CDR3 spells CASSQPTGRGNTIYF. In DNA form, the CDR3 reads TGCGCCAGCAGCCAACCTACAGGGAGAGGAAACACCATATATTTT.

The chain joins TRBV7-6 to TRBJ2-3, with 15 bases identical to TRBD2. Looked up from germline, CDR1 is SGHVS and CDR2 is FNYEAQ. The V segment lost 4 bases and the J segment 9 bases; nucleotides outside the gene matches: 8. The CDR3 has 16 residues. The CDR3 coding sequence is TGTGCCAGCAGCTCGGGACTAGCGGGAGGAGGTGGGACGCAGTATTTT. Translation: CASSSGLAGGGGTQYF.

The V and J genes are TRBV27 and TRBJ2-7, with 9 bases fitting TRBD1. The length of the CDR3 is 12 residues. Losses at the gene ends were 6 bases for V and 7 bases for J; bases not matched to a gene: 4. Germline assignment: CDR1 MNHEY and CDR2 SMNVEV (reference sequence). The CDR3 sequence is CASRRQGGEQYF. In nucleotides, the CDR3 is TGTGCCAGCAGACGACAGGGGGGAGAGCAGTACTTC.

This chain joins TRBV6-1 and TRBJ2-7, with 8 bases identical to TRBD1. CDR3 length: 15 amino acids. Germline CDR1 is MNHNS and CDR2 is SASEGT. The junction had 4 bases not matched to a gene; V was cut back by 3 bases and J by 0 bases. CDR3 protein: CASSDRTGISYEQYF. For the CDR3, the DNA is TGTGCCAGCAGTGACCGGACAGGGATCTCCTACGAGCAGTACTTC.

The sample holds a few counts of this clone. V and J are TRBV5-1 and TRBJ2-5; 11 nucleotides agree with TRBD2. CDR3 length equals 16 residues. Germline trimming cut 2 bases from V and 5 bases from J; bases unmatched to any gene: 8. The germline V gene encodes CDR1 SGHRS and CDR2 YFSETQ. This chain's CDR3 is CASSFGTSGLGETQYF. In nucleotides, the CDR3 is TGCGCCAGCAGCTTCGGGACTAGCGGTCTTGGGGAGACCCAGTACTTC.

The chain recombines TRBV5-1 with TRBJ2-1; D perhaps matches TRBD1 (6 bases). Germline-derived CDR1 and CDR2 are SGHRS and YFSETQ. V dropped 2 bases and J dropped 9 bases, with 12 bases sitting between them. The CDR3 is 13 residues long. CDR3 loop: CASSFKTGLEQFF. CDR3 bases: TGCGCCAGCAGCTTTAAAACAGGGCTTGAGCAGTTCTTC.

In this sample, this clone turned up once. This chain connects TRBV5-1 to TRBJ2-3, with 11 bases identical to TRBD2. J lost 4 bases, V lost 7 bases, and 11 bases had no gene match. Germline V gives CDR1 SGHRS, CDR2 YFSETQ. CDR3 length equals 16 residues. CDR3 nucleotides: TGCGCCAGCGGCTCGGGACTAGCGGAAGGAGCAGATACGCAGTATTTT. Translating it yields CASGSGLAEGADTQYF.

This rearrangement joins TRBV11-3 to TRBJ2-7; 9 nucleotides match TRBD2. Germline-derived CDR1 and CDR2 are SGHNT and YENEEA. The CDR3 contains 14 residues. V lost 4 bases and J lost 6; bases outside the gene matches: 7. CDR3 nucleotide sequence: TGTGCCAGCAGCTCTAGCGGGAAGACGGGCGAGCAGTACTTC. This codes for CASSSSGKTGEQYF.

The gene calls are TRBV6-5 and TRBJ1-2; 8 bases map to TRBD1. V gave up 2 bases and J gave up 1 base; unmatched junction bases: 0. This CDR3 comprises 14 residues. CDR1 is MNHEY and CDR2 is SVGAGI in the germline V gene. The DNA of the CDR3 is TGTGCCAGCAGTTACGGACAGGGTAACTATGGCTACACCTTC. Translation gives CASSYGQGNYGYTF.

The chain carries TRBV13 and TRBJ1-1; the D is unclear. Trimming removed 5 bases at V and 6 bases at J, with 13 bases between. The CDR3 contains 13 residues. The V gene's germline CDR1 is PRHDT and CDR2 FYEKMQ (reference sequence). DNA for the CDR3: TGTGCCAGCAGCCGAGGGAGCCGGCCTGAAGCTTTCTTT. Translated, it gives CASSRGSRPEAFF.

The CDR3 DNA is TGTGCCAGCAGCTCCGGACTAGTGGGCTACGAGCAGTACTTC. Amino acid sequence: CASSSGLVGYEQYF. The V gene is TRBV7-2, the J gene TRBJ2-7, with 7 bases matching TRBD2. Per germline, CDR1 SGHTA and CDR2 FQGNSA. The V and J ends lost 4 bases and 3 bases, in that order; junction bases with no gene match: 6. This CDR3 is built from 14 residues.

The genes are TRBV6-6 and TRBJ2-1, with a weak D call TRBD1 (5 bases). The CDR3 contains 14 residues. Looked up from germline, CDR1 is MNHNY and CDR2 is SVGAGI (reference sequence). Between the trimmed V and J ends, which lost 2 bases and 5 bases, there was a span of 10 bases. The chain's CDR3 is CASSYLPGNNEQFF. CDR3 DNA sequence: TGTGCCAGCAGTTACCTGCCAGGGAACAATGAGCAGTTCTTC.

V usage is TRBV19 and J usage is TRBJ2-7; D uncertain. The CDR3 spans 14 residues. Trimming removed 3 bases from V and 4 bases from J, with 13 bases in between. Germline CDR1 LNHDA, CDR2 SQIVND (reference sequence). The CDR3 coding sequence is TGTGCCAGTAGTATTCGAGGCATCGGTTACGAGCAGTACTTC. It codes for CASSIRGIGYEQYF.

This sequence joins TRBV5-4 and TRBJ1-1, with D possibly TRBD1 on 5 matching bases. From germline, CDR1 is SGHNT and CDR2 YYREEE (reference sequence). This CDR3 comprises 15 residues. V shed 4 bases and J shed 3 bases, with 16 bases lying between them. This CDR3 is CASSLGRGGDTEAFF. The CDR3 DNA reads as TGTGCCAGCAGCCTGGGGAGGGGCGGAGACACTGAAGCTTTCTTT.

This clone was seen a single time. The chain joins TRBV5-4 to TRBJ2-2; 8 nucleotides match TRBD1. Germline lookup yields CDR1 SGHNT and CDR2 YYREEE (reference sequence). V gave up 1 base and J gave up 2 bases; unmatched junction bases: 10. CDR3 length: 18 amino acids. This CDR3 reads CASSLPFRGQVNTGELFF. The CDR3, as DNA: TGTGCCAGCAGCTTGCCGTTCAGGGGGCAAGTTAACACCGGGGAGCTGTTTTTT. Using reference TRBV5-4 and TRBJ2-2 for the parts outside the CDR3, the full variable domain is ETGVTQSPTHLIKTRGQQVTLRCSSQSGHNTVSWYQQALGQGPQFIFQYYREEENGRGNFPPRFSGLQFPNYSSELNVNALELDDSALYLCASSLPFRGQVNTGELFFGEGSRLTVL.

The V gene is TRBV7-8, the J gene TRBJ2-2; TRBD1 matches 8 bases. J was trimmed by 2 bases and V by 1 base; bases with no gene match: 12. The germline CDR1 and CDR2 sequences are SGHVS and FQNEAQ. The CDR3 runs to 19 residues. The CDR3 loop is CASSLVGRGLRPNTGELFF. The CDR3 nucleotides are TGTGCCAGCAGCTTAGTGGGCAGGGGGCTCAGGCCTAACACCGGGGAGCTGTTTTTT. Based on the CDR3 plus reference TRBV7-8 and TRBJ2-2, the full variable domain is GAGVSQSPRYKVAKRGQDVALRCDPISGHVSLFWYQQALGQGPEFLTYFQNEAQLDKSGLPSDRFFAERPEGSVSTLKIQRTQQEDSAVYLCASSLVGRGLRPNTGELFFGEGSRLTVL.

The chain is built from TRBV14 and TRBJ2-2; the match to TRBD1 covers 8 bases. The J segment lost 4 bases and the V segment lost 2 bases, leaving 0 bases of the junction unmatched. The CDR3 has 14 residues. CDR1 SGHDN and CDR2 FVKESK come from the germline V gene. The CDR3 is CASSQQGATGELFF. The CDR3 DNA is TGTGCCAGCAGCCAACAGGGGGCCACCGGGGAGCTGTTTTTT.